The 24 T cell receptor beta chains given below trace back to one sample, sequenced in a study of shared clonotypes between healthy human individuals. The protocol was immunoSEQ multiplex PCR, while the TCRdb copy is restricted to in-frame clones and leaves out a portion. The table lists around 500,000 clones, 70% to 85% of them singletons. The sample consisted of PBMCs. The receptors here all came from a woman in her thirties or forties in good health. Some clones in this sample may be carry-over from other donors' samples.

About this clone itself: The same CDR3 also results from other DNA sequences found in this sample. The chain links TRBV30 to TRBJ1-6; D gene uncertain. The CDR3 loop spans 15 amino acids. Trimming pared 1 base from V and 2 bases from J, leaving 9 bases between. The germline V gene encodes CDR1 GTSNPN and CDR2 SVGIG (reference sequence). The CDR3 spells CAWSGRVAYNSPLHF. The CDR3 DNA sequence: TGTGCCTGGAGTGGTAGAGTTGCCTATAATTCACCCCTCCACTTT.

In regard to this clone: The junction departs from germline at one end; a sequencing error may be responsible. The rearrangement uses TRBV28 and TRBJ2-5; 12 nucleotides align to TRBD1. The DNA end lines up better with TRBJ2-7; the J call may be wrong. The germline V gene has CDR1 MDHEN and CDR2 SYDVKM. CDR3 size: 14 residues. CDR3 in amino acids: CASKGTGGSHEQYF. DNA for the CDR3: TGTGCCAGCAAAGGGACAGGGGGCTCCCACGAGCAGTACTTC.

This chain connects TRBV7-2 to TRBJ2-7; D gene uncertain. V lost 7 bases and J lost 4, with 14 bases in between. The CDR3 is 13 amino acids. The germline V gene encodes CDR1 SGHTA and CDR2 FQGNSA. The CDR3 DNA sequence: TGTGCCAGCAAGGATTACAATTCATACGAGCAGTACTTC. Residues: CASKDYNSYEQYF.

This rearrangement joins TRBV6-4 to TRBJ2-5, with 12 nucleotides matching TRBD1. Unmatched junction bases numbered 2, after V lost 2 bases and J lost 4 bases. The germline V gene encodes CDR1 MRHNA and CDR2 SNTAGT. The CDR3 loop spans 15 amino acids. The DNA of the CDR3 is TGTGCCAGCAGTGACGGGACAGGGGGCAGAGAGACCCAGTACTTC. Its protein product is CASSDGTGGRETQYF.

The rearrangement links TRBV7-2 to TRBJ1-2, with 7 positions matching TRBD1. The CDR3 extends over 15 amino acids. Germline-derived CDR1 and CDR2 are SGHTA and FQGNSA. Unmatched junction bases numbered 8, after V lost 5 bases and J lost 2 bases. CDR3 in DNA: TGTGCCAGCAGCGCTGACAGGGAGGGCAACTATGGCTACACCTTC. This translates into CASSADREGNYGYTF.

CDR3 nucleotides: TGTGCCACCAGCAGAGATTCCATTAGCGCCAGCTACGAGCAGTACTTC. Translation gives CATSRDSISASYEQYF. The rearrangement links TRBV15 to TRBJ2-7, with D possibly being TRBD2 (5 bases). Germline CDR1 LNHNV, CDR2 YYDKDF (reference sequence). V was shortened by 0 bases and J by 3 bases, with 15 bases between the two germline ends. The length of the CDR3 is 16 residues.

The V call is TRBV7-3, the J call TRBJ2-3; the D gene is possibly TRBD2 (5 bases). The CDR3 sequence is 14 residues long. Germline V gives CDR1 SGHTA, CDR2 FQGTGA. V lost 2 bases and J lost 2, with 8 bases in between. The CDR3 loop reads CASSLGLATDTQYF. Here the CDR3 DNA reads TGTGCCAGCAGCTTAGGACTCGCCACAGATACGCAGTATTTT.

This chain joins TRBV13 and TRBJ2-1, with 7 bases fitting TRBD2. V was pared by 5 bases and J by 8 bases, with 18 bases of the junction left unmatched. The CDR3 sequence is 17 residues long. Germline V CDR1 and CDR2: PRHDT, FYEKMQ (reference sequence). The CDR3 region is CASSPRGSGVGWDEQFF. The CDR3 DNA reads as TGTGCCAGCAGCCCCCGTGGCAGCGGGGTTGGGTGGGATGAGCAGTTCTTC. Based on the CDR3 plus reference TRBV13 and TRBJ2-1, the full variable domain is AAGVIQSPRHLIKEKRETATLKCYPIPRHDTVYWYQQGPGQDPQFLISFYEKMQSDKGSIPDRFSAQQFSDYHSELNMSSLELGDSALYFCASSPRGSGVGWDEQFFGPGTRLTVL.

The chain links TRBV11-1 to TRBJ2-7; D is ambiguous. Trimming removed 2 bases at V and 3 bases at J, with 5 bases between. Per germline, CDR1 SGHAT and CDR2 FQDESV (reference sequence). There are 12 residues in the CDR3. As DNA, the CDR3 is TGTGCCAGCAGCTTAAAAAACTACGAGCAGTACTTC. Protein product: CASSLKNYEQYF.

V and J are TRBV7-3 and TRBJ2-1, with 13 bases fitting TRBD2. The germline CDR1 and CDR2 sequences are SGHTA and FQGTGA. CDR3 size: 15 residues. Trimming removed 1 base from V and 10 bases from J; junction bases left unmatched: 4. DNA of the CDR3: TGTGCCAGCAGCTTAAGGGGGACTAGCGGGGTAGAGCAGTTCTTC. It yields the protein CASSLRGTSGVEQFF.

This chain connects TRBV19 to TRBJ2-1; D unclear. Germline values: CDR1 LNHDA, CDR2 SQIVND (reference sequence). The V gene lost 5 bases and the J gene lost 10 bases, with 24 bases spanning the gap. CDR3 length equals 16 residues. In DNA form, the CDR3 reads TGTGCCAGTAGTGTCCGACTGAGCCCTCCGGCAATGGAGCAGTTCTTC. Translating gives CASSVRLSPPAMEQFF.

As concerns this clone: The final CDR3 position lacks the conserved phenylalanine or tryptophan, pointing to a likely read error. The rearrangement links TRBV29-1 to TRBJ1-2; 7 nucleotides line up with TRBD1. The CDR3 contains 12 residues. With V trimmed by 6 bases and J by 3 bases, 4 bases remained unmatched. Germline V gene data show CDR1 as SQVTM and CDR2 as ANQGSEA. CDR3 DNA: TGCAGCGTCTTTCAGGGGGACTATGGCTACACCTCC. It codes for CSVFQGDYGYTS.

The chain recombines TRBV29-1 with TRBJ2-7; TRBD1 matches 7 bases. V shed 5 bases, J shed 2 bases, and the junction held 3 bases outside the gene matches. Germline loops: CDR1 SQVTM, CDR2 ANQGSEA. The CDR3 runs to 12 residues. Written as DNA, the CDR3 is TGCAGCGTTAGCAGGGGGACCTACGAGCAGTACTTC. It yields the protein CSVSRGTYEQYF.

This clone appeared a few times. The chain recombines TRBV7-3 with TRBJ1-2, with 8 bases that match TRBD1. The germline V gene encodes CDR1 SGHTA and CDR2 FQGTGA. V was pared by 2 bases and J by 6 bases, with 2 bases of the junction left unmatched. The CDR3 is 13 residues long. The CDR3 protein is CASSLSGQDGYTF. For the CDR3, the DNA is TGTGCCAGCAGCTTATCGGGACAGGATGGCTACACCTTC.

The rearrangement uses TRBV9 and TRBJ1-6; TRBD1 matches at 8 bases. Germline V gene sequence: CDR1 SGDLS, CDR2 YYNGEE. The CDR3 is 16 residues long. The ends lost 3 bases at V and 8 bases at J; junction bases unmatched: 10. Here the CDR3 DNA reads TGTGCCAGCAGCGAGTCTTCAGGGGGCTGGGATTCACCCCTCCACTTT. Translation gives CASSESSGGWDSPLHF.

Note on this clone: At one boundary the junction diverges from the germline segment, which might be a read error. The genes are TRBV7-2 and TRBJ2-5, with 10 positions matching TRBD2. The CDR3 is 15 amino acids. Germline loops: CDR1 SGHTA, CDR2 FQGNSA. The CDR3 loop is CASSLVSRALAGVDF. Written as DNA, the CDR3 is TGTGCCAGCAGCTTAGTATCTCGGGCCCTAGCGGGAGTCGACTTC.

The chain recombines TRBV7-9 with TRBJ2-7; 7 nucleotides align to TRBD1. CDR3 length: 19 residues. Germline-derived CDR1 and CDR2 are SEHNR and FQNEAQ (reference sequence). Losses at the gene ends were 1 base for V and 2 bases for J; bases not matched to a gene: 17. The CDR3 DNA reads as TGTGCCAGCAGCTTAGTACAGTCGGGTTGGAGACAGGGTGCCTACGAGCAGTACTTC. Translating gives CASSLVQSGWRQGAYEQYF.

This clone was seen just once. The chain has TRBV9 and TRBJ2-5; possibly TRBD2 for D (7 bases). The germline V gene has CDR1 SGDLS and CDR2 YYNGEE. This CDR3 region has 18 residues. V was trimmed by 3 bases and J by 7 bases, leaving 28 bases between them. The CDR3 nucleotides read TGTGCCAGCAGCGCGGCCCCAGCGGGACATATTTCGGGTGTGACCCAGTACTTC. It codes for CASSAAPAGHISGVTQYF.

The chain uses TRBV29-1 and TRBJ2-2; possibly TRBD2 for D (6 bases). The CDR3 length is 14 residues. Per the germline V gene, CDR1 is SQVTM and CDR2 is ANQGSEA. V was shortened by 6 bases and J by 0 bases, with 11 bases between the two germline ends. The CDR3 DNA sequence: TGCAGCGTCCGGGAGCGCGCGAACACCGGGGAGCTGTTTTTT. Protein sequence: CSVRERANTGELFF.

This clone was observed many times. V gene TRBV7-2 combines with J gene TRBJ2-5; D may match TRBD1 or TRBD2 (6 bases each). This CDR3 region has 16 residues. Germline CDR1 SGHTA, CDR2 FQGNSA. Deletions cut 4 bases from V and 5 bases from J, with 20 bases between. The CDR3 here is CASSSAGWGARETQYF. DNA of the CDR3: TGTGCCAGCAGCTCCGCGGGATGGGGGGCCCGGGAGACCCAGTACTTC.

The chain recombines TRBV2 with TRBJ1-5, with D perhaps matching TRBD1 (6 bases). Germline V gives CDR1 SNHLY, CDR2 FYNNEI. V gave up 1 base and J gave up 9 bases, with 13 bases separating them. The CDR3 runs 14 residues. CDR3 residues: CASSEGPGVSPQHF. The CDR3 DNA reads TGTGCCAGCAGTGAAGGTCCAGGGGTTTCGCCCCAGCATTTT.

This chain connects TRBV2 to TRBJ2-1; 10 bases line up with TRBD2. CDR1 and CDR2 (germline): SNHLY, FYNNEI. The CDR3 extends over 17 amino acids. V shed 6 bases, J shed 2 bases, and the junction held 10 bases outside the gene matches. DNA of the CDR3: TGTGCCAGCAGCGACGCGCAGGGACTAGCGACCTACAATGAGCAGTTCTTC. It specifies CASSDAQGLATYNEQFF. Combining the CDR3 with reference TRBV2 and TRBJ2-1 gives the whole variable domain EPEVTQTPSHQVTQMGQEVILRCVPISNHLYFYWYRQILGQKVEFLVSFYNNEISEKSEIFDDQFSVERPDGSNFTLKIRSTKLEDSAMYFCASSDAQGLATYNEQFFGPGTRLTVL.

The chain joins TRBV30 to TRBJ2-7; D may be TRBD1 (5 bases). Germline V gene sequence: CDR1 GTSNPN, CDR2 SVGIG (reference sequence). The V and J ends lost 4 bases and 5 bases respectively, with 18 bases between them. This CDR3 contains 14 residues. CDR3 nucleotides: TGTGCCTGGAAGCAGGGTTCGGGTTGGCACGAGCAGTACTTC. Translation: CAWKQGSGWHEQYF.

CDR3 in amino acids: CASSPPGPKETQYF. The CDR3 coding sequence is TGTGCCAGCAGCCCACCGGGACCAAAAGAGACCCAGTACTTC. The chain employs TRBV7-3 and TRBJ2-5; D is perhaps TRBD1 or TRBD2 (5 bases each). V was pared by 5 bases and J by 3 bases, with 13 bases between. This CDR3 is 14 amino acids long. In germline, CDR1 is SGHTA, CDR2 FQGTGA.